The TCR beta chain under discussion was sequenced for a study of CD4 T cells in relation to SARS-CoV-2 and coronaviruses. Study at large: PBMCs were cultured with antigen for approximately nine days before TCR beta sequencing. Negative control cultures got HIV-1 Nef peptides or no peptide.

Germline assignment: CDR1 SNHLY and CDR2 FYNNEI. This CDR3 is 14 amino acids long. The V segment lost 6 bases and the J segment 6 bases; nucleotides outside the gene matches: 11. CD4+ T cells from unexposed donors were obtained before the COVID-19 pandemic (2011-2018). CD4+ T cells were isolated from the cells after about ten days of culture. Here immunoSEQ multiplex PCR was the method, and the copy in TCRdb shows in-frame clones only, minus some. The repertoire consists of tens of thousands of clones, with 75% to 80% occurring once and the leading ten covering roughly 17%. Findings of the study overall: No crossreactivity against non-spike viral proteins was tested here. Samples before the pandemic and after infection were not matched within any donor.

A word on this clone: Its target is not known.

The TCR comes from a human donor in good health. J is TRBJ2-7 and V is TRBV2; the match to TRBD1 covers 7 bases. The sample comprised CD4+ T cells from PBMCs, cultured in vitro. The CDR3 DNA follows: TGTGCCAGCAGCGCCCTGACAGGGCCCGGCGAGCAGTACTTC. Residues: CASSALTGPGEQYF.